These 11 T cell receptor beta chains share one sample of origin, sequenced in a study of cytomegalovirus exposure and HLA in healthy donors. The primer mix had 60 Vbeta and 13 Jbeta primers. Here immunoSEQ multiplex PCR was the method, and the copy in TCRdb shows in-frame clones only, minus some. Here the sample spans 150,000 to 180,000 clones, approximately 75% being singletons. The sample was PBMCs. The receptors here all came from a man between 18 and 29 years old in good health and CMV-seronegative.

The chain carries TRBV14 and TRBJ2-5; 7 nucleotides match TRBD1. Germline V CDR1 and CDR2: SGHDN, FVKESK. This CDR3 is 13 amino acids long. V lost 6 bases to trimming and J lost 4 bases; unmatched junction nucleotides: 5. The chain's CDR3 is CASRRQGSETQYF. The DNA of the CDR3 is TGTGCCAGCAGGAGACAGGGATCAGAGACCCAGTACTTC.

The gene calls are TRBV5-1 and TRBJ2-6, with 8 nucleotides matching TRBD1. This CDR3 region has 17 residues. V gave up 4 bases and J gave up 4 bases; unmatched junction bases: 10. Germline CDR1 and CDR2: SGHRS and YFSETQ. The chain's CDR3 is CASSGENRGWGANVLTF. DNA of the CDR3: TGCGCCAGCAGCGGGGAAAACAGGGGGTGGGGGGCCAACGTCCTGACTTTC. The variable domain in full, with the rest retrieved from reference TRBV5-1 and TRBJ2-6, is KAGVTQTPRYLIKTRGQQVTLSCSPISGHRSVSWYQQTPGQGLQFLFEYFSETQRNKGNFPGRFSGRQFSNSRSEMNVSTLELGDSALYLCASSGENRGWGANVLTFGAGSRLTVL.

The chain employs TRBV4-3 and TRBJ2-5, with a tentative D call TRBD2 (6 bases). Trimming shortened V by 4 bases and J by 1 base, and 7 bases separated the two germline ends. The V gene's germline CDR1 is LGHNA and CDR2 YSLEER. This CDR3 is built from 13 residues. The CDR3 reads CASSRGGQETQYF. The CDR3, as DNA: TGCGCCAGCAGCCGGGGAGGCCAAGAGACCCAGTACTTC.

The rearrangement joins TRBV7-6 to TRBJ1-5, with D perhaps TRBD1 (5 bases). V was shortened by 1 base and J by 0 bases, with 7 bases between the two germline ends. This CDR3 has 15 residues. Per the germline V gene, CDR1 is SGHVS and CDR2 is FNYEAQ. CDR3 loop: CASSLGTYSNQPQHF. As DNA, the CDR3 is TGTGCCAGCAGCTTAGGGACATATAGCAATCAGCCCCAGCATTTT. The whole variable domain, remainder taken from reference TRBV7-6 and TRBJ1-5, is GAGVSQSPRYKVTKRGQDVALRCDPISGHVSLYWYRQALGQGPEFLTYFNYEAQQDKSGLPNDRFSAERPEGSISTLTIQRTEQRDSAMYRCASSLGTYSNQPQHFGDGTRLSIL.

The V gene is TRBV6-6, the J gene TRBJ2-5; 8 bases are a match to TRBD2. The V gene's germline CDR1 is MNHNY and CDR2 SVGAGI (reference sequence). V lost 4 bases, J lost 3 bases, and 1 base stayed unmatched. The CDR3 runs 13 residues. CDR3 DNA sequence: TGTGCCAGCAGTTCGCGGGGGGAAGAGACCCAGTACTTC. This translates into CASSSRGEETQYF.

CDR3 sequence: CASRESGGYNEQFF. CDR3 bases: TGCGCCAGCAGGGAATCGGGGGGATACAATGAGCAGTTCTTC. The chain has TRBV5-1 and TRBJ2-1, with 7 bases identical to TRBD2. The V and J ends lost 5 bases and 4 bases, in that order; junction bases with no gene match: 6. Germline CDR1 SGHRS, CDR2 YFSETQ. The CDR3 spans 14 residues.

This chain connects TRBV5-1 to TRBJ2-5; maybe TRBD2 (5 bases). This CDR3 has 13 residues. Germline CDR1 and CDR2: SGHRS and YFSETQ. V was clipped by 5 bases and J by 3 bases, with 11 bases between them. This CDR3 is CASSVGVKETQYF. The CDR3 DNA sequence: TGCGCCAGCAGTGTCGGGGTCAAAGAGACCCAGTACTTC.

The CDR3 region is CASSERWGKSNEQFF. The CDR3 nucleotides are TGTGCCAGCAGTGAAAGGTGGGGCAAGTCCAATGAGCAGTTCTTC. V is TRBV6-4 and J is TRBJ2-1; D may be TRBD1 (5 bases). Germline V gives CDR1 MRHNA, CDR2 SNTAGT. This CDR3 comprises 15 residues. The ends were cut back, 3 bases at V and 6 bases at J, with 15 bases in the middle.

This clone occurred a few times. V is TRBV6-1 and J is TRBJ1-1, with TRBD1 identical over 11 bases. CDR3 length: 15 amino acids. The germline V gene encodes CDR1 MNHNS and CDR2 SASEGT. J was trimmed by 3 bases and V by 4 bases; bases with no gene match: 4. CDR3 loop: CASSGGTGGHTEAFF. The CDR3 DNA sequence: TGTGCCAGCAGTGGCGGGACAGGGGGACACACTGAAGCTTTCTTT.

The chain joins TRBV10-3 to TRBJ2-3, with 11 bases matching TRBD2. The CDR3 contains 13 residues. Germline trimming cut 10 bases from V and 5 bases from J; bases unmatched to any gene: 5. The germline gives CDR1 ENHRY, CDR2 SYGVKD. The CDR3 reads CANSGGAEDTQYF. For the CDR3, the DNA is TGTGCCAATAGCGGGGGGGCTGAAGATACGCAGTATTTT.

The CDR3 region is CASSRTGQGNTEAFF. The CDR3 DNA sequence: TGTGCCAGCAGTAGGACAGGCCAGGGGAACACTGAAGCTTTCTTT. The V and J genes are TRBV27 and TRBJ1-1, with 7 bases matching TRBD1. CDR1 MNHEY and CDR2 SMNVEV come from the germline V gene (reference sequence). This CDR3 is built from 15 residues. V gave up 5 bases and J gave up 1 base; unmatched junction bases: 7.